This T cell receptor beta chain is drawn from a study of Tregs in tolerant kidney transplant recipients. General study findings and limits: Tregs expanded with activated donor B cells seemed most donor-specific. Findings come from small patient numbers and require larger validation.

Germline V gives CDR1 GTSNPN, CDR2 SVGIG (reference sequence). Trimming removed 4 bases from V and 0 bases from J, with 13 bases in between. The CDR3 has 14 amino acids. TCRdb's table, derived via immunoSEQ multiplex PCR, lists solely in-frame clones and lacks some. The sample yields 90,000 to 150,000 clones, 92% seen once. With regard to this clone: Its antigen remains unidentified.

The chain recombines TRBV30 with TRBJ2-7; D remains unclear. Sequenced sample: CD4+ T cells from blood. The TCR originated in a human donor in good health. The CDR3 region is CAWTRPGSSYEQYF. CDR3 nucleotides: TGTGCCTGGACTCGCCCGGGCAGCTCCTACGAGCAGTACTTC. Drawing the rest from reference TRBV30 and TRBJ2-7, the complete variable domain is SQTIHQWPATLVQPVGSPLSLECTVEGTSNPNLYWYRQAAGRGLQLLFYSVGIGQISSEVPQNLSASRPQDRQFILSSKKLLLSDSGFYLCAWTRPGSSYEQYFGPGTRLTVT.